This TCR beta chain comes out of a study of radiation and T cells in renal cell carcinoma. On the study more broadly: Nephrectomy followed 15 Gy stereotactic body radiation by 4 weeks.

Time point here: blood 2 weeks post-SBRT. Treatment indicated: 15 Gy SBRT to primary tumor, nephrectomy 4 weeks later. After SBRT, blood was collected at 2 and 4 weeks, plus baseline. Clear cell pathology was present in this patient's renal cell carcinoma. Repertoires were generated with immunoSEQ multiplex PCR, while TCRdb's copy carries only in-frame clones and drops some. The sample records 120,000 or so clones, around 82% being singletons. Germline CDR1 reads MNHEY; CDR2 reads SMNVEV (reference sequence). V was clipped by 6 bases and J by 2 bases; unmatched bases: 6. The CDR3 is made up of 14 amino acids.

The sample in question was blood, obtained from a patient whose treatment included radiotherapy and nephrectomy. This receptor was identified in a middle-aged man with renal cell carcinoma. The chain combines TRBV27 with TRBJ2-7, with TRBD1 matching over 8 bases. In nucleotides, the CDR3 is TGTGCCAGCAGCCCGGGACAGGAGGCCTACGAGCAGTACTTC. It encodes CASSPGQEAYEQYF.